One sample yielded the 21 T cell receptor beta chains listed below, sequenced in a study of blood T cell repertoires in COVID-19. Repertoires were generated with immunoSEQ multiplex PCR, while TCRdb's copy carries only in-frame clones and drops some. The sample lists under 120,000 clones, around 66% occurring once. Material: peripheral blood. The receptor set was obtained from an elderly man with acute or convalescent COVID-19.

The CDR3 region is CASSLAPSGRTDTQYF. As DNA, the CDR3 is TGTGCCAGCAGCTTAGCGCCTAGCGGGAGGACAGATACGCAGTATTTT. The chain uses TRBV7-6 and TRBJ2-3, with 11 nucleotides matching TRBD2. This CDR3 has 16 amino acids. Trimming took 0 bases from V and 3 from J; bases not matched to a gene: 2. Germline V gene data show CDR1 as SGHVS and CDR2 as FNYEAQ.

A few counts support this clone. The chain links TRBV7-2 to TRBJ2-7; D ambiguous. The CDR3 covers 14 residues. Germline CDR1 is SGHTA and CDR2 is FQGNSA. Trimming removed 3 bases at V and 9 bases at J, with 18 bases between. DNA of the CDR3: TGTGCCAGCAGCTTTCTTGCGATACTCTACCTGCAGTACTTC. Protein product: CASSFLAILYLQYF.

The chain has TRBV14 and TRBJ1-2, with D unresolved. Trimming took 1 base from V and 4 from J, leaving 10 bases between them. The CDR3 has 14 residues. Germline lookup yields CDR1 SGHDN and CDR2 FVKESK. The CDR3 loop reads CASSQVEGTYGYTF. CDR3 bases: TGTGCCAGCAGCCAAGTAGAGGGTACCTATGGCTACACCTTC.

The chain employs TRBV19 and TRBJ1-4, with D unresolved. The V and J ends lost 9 bases and 6 bases respectively, with 20 bases between them. CDR3 length: 15 amino acids. Germline lookup yields CDR1 LNHDA and CDR2 SQIVND (reference sequence). The CDR3 sequence is CASQGTFSADEKLFF. The CDR3 DNA sequence: TGTGCCAGCCAAGGTACCTTCTCAGCGGATGAAAAACTGTTTTTT.

This chain connects TRBV6-5 to TRBJ2-1; D is perhaps TRBD1 (6 bases). Germline V gives CDR1 MNHEY, CDR2 SVGAGI. CDR3 length equals 15 residues. V lost 4 bases and J lost 3, with 13 bases in between. CDR3 sequence reads: CASSFRQDSYNEQFF. As DNA, the CDR3 is TGTGCCAGCAGTTTCCGACAGGATAGCTACAATGAGCAGTTCTTC.

The chain employs TRBV19 and TRBJ2-3, with D unresolved. The CDR3 loop spans 14 amino acids. CDR1 is LNHDA and CDR2 is SQIVND in the germline V gene (reference sequence). With 2 bases removed from V and 1 base from J, the gap between germline ends came to 7 bases. The DNA of the CDR3 is TGTGCCAGTAGTATATCACTGCGCACAGATACGCAGTATTTT. Its protein is CASSISLRTDTQYF.

In this sample, this clone turned up a few times. This chain uses TRBV28 with TRBJ2-2; a possible D gene is TRBD1 (5 bases). V was clipped by 2 bases and J by 4 bases, with 8 bases between them. The V gene's germline CDR1 is MDHEN and CDR2 SYDVKM. This CDR3 spans 14 amino acids. CDR3 loop: CASSLGASTGELFF. CDR3 in DNA: TGTGCCAGCAGTTTAGGGGCGAGCACCGGGGAGCTGTTTTTT.

The chain couples TRBV6-1 to TRBJ2-7, with D tentatively TRBD1 (5 bases). Germline CDR1 MNHNS, CDR2 SASEGT. V gave up 1 base and J gave up 3 bases, with 10 bases separating them. This CDR3 has 14 residues. The CDR3 sequence is CASSEGTTIYEQYF. The CDR3, as DNA: TGTGCCAGCAGTGAAGGGACAACTATCTACGAGCAGTACTTC.

This clone was observed a few times. This chain joins TRBV19 and TRBJ1-2; D is possibly TRBD1 (5 bases). This CDR3 has 13 amino acids. V was cut by 6 bases and J by 7 bases, with 15 bases left in between. Germline V gene lookup returns CDR1 LNHDA and CDR2 SQIVND (reference sequence). The CDR3, as DNA: TGTGCCAGTAGCTCCCCAAACGGGGGTGGCTACACCTTC. Protein: CASSSPNGGGYTF.

This chain connects TRBV7-3 to TRBJ1-2; maybe TRBD1 (6 bases). CDR1 is SGHTA, CDR2 FQGTGA, per germline. The CDR3 contains 14 residues. The V and J ends lost 5 bases and 0 bases respectively, with 10 bases between them. Here the CDR3 DNA reads TGTGCCAGCAGCCCCACAGGGTCTAACTATGGCTACACCTTC. Encoded protein: CASSPTGSNYGYTF.

This clone was picked up one time. The rearrangement joins TRBV15 to TRBJ2-1, with 9 bases matching TRBD1. Per the germline V gene, CDR1 is LNHNV and CDR2 is YYDKDF (reference sequence). V lost 1 base, J lost 8 bases, and 9 bases stayed unmatched. There are 16 residues in the CDR3. DNA of the CDR3: TGTGCCACCAGCAGAGCTTGGGACAGGGTCAACGATGAGCAGTTCTTC. It is translated as CATSRAWDRVNDEQFF.

This clone was seen more than once but under ten times. The chain joins TRBV11-2 to TRBJ2-2; 10 positions agree with TRBD2. Looked up from germline, CDR1 is SGHAT and CDR2 is FQNNGV. V trimming: 0 bases; J trimming: 7 bases; junction bases outside the gene matches: 8. This CDR3 has 17 amino acids. CDR3 region: CASSLDPSGRASGELFF. For the CDR3, the DNA is TGTGCCAGCAGCTTAGATCCCAGCGGGAGGGCCAGCGGGGAGCTGTTTTTT.

CDR3 sequence: CASSPRTDQGYTF. In DNA, the CDR3 is TGTGCCAGCAGCCCTCGGACAGATCAAGGCTACACCTTC. This rearrangement joins TRBV7-3 to TRBJ1-2; D is possibly TRBD1 (6 bases). This CDR3 comprises 13 residues. The germline CDR1 and CDR2 sequences are SGHTA and FQGTGA. V lost 5 bases and J 8 bases, leaving 15 bases between the germline ends.

This chain uses TRBV2 with TRBJ2-7; TRBD2 agrees at 7 bases. The CDR3 loop spans 13 amino acids. Germline V gene data show CDR1 as SNHLY and CDR2 as FYNNEI. After removal of 7 bases from V and 3 bases from J, the junction contained 6 bases not matched to a gene. The CDR3 here is CASKKTSSYEQYF. The CDR3 DNA reads as TGTGCCAGCAAAAAGACTAGCAGCTACGAGCAGTACTTC.

V and J are TRBV3-1 (or the pseudogene TRBV3-2) and TRBJ2-7; D unclear. Germline values: CDR1 LGHDT, CDR2 YNNKEL (reference sequence). V was pared by 0 bases and J by 5 bases, with 5 bases between. The length of the CDR3 is 12 residues. Written as DNA, the CDR3 is TGTGCCAGCAGCCAAGACAGAAACGAGCAGTACTTC. Its translation: CASSQDRNEQYF.

The V call is TRBV18, the J call TRBJ2-7, with 7 bases aligning to TRBD2. The CDR3 contains 14 residues. Germline CDR1 reads KGHSH; CDR2 reads LQKENI. Trimming cost V 6 bases and J 7 bases; bases outside gene matches: 12. The CDR3 spells CASSLGGSTTEQYF. DNA for the CDR3: TGTGCCAGCTCGCTCGGGGGGTCCACGACTGAGCAGTACTTC.

The chain employs TRBV2 and TRBJ2-6; D is undetermined. The ends were cut back, 7 bases at V and 4 bases at J, with 8 bases in the middle. The V gene's germline CDR1 is SNHLY and CDR2 FYNNEI. The CDR3 extends over 13 amino acids. The CDR3 protein is CASNLLGANVLTF. CDR3 coding DNA: TGTGCCAGCAATCTTCTGGGGGCCAACGTCCTGACTTTC.

The genes are TRBV19 and TRBJ2-7; 8 bases fit TRBD2. Germline V gene lookup returns CDR1 LNHDA and CDR2 SQIVND (reference sequence). With V trimmed by 5 bases and J by 2 bases, 5 bases remained unmatched. This CDR3 is built from 14 residues. The DNA for the CDR3 is TGTGCCAGTAGTCGGGGCGGGGGGCCCTACGAGCAGTACTTC. Its translation: CASSRGGGPYEQYF. The full variable domain, completed using reference TRBV19 and TRBJ2-7, is DGGITQSPKYLFRKEGQNVTLSCEQNLNHDAMYWYRQDPGQGLRLIYYSQIVNDFQKGDIAEGYSVSREKKESFPLTVTSAQKNPTAFYLCASSRGGGPYEQYFGPGTRLTVT.

The chain links TRBV5-1 to TRBJ2-6, with D possibly TRBD2 on 5 matching bases. The CDR3 length is 15 residues. V gave up 6 bases and J gave up 0 bases, with 10 bases separating them. Germline V CDR1 and CDR2: SGHRS, YFSETQ. CDR3 DNA: TGCGCCAGCACCCCCGGGGTCTCTGGGGCCAACGTCCTGACTTTC. It is translated as CASTPGVSGANVLTF.

A single count supports this clone. The CDR3, as DNA: TGTGCCAGCAGCCCAGAGGGACAAACCAGCTATGGCTACACCTTC. Its translation: CASSPEGQTSYGYTF. The chain joins TRBV3-1 (or the pseudogene TRBV3-2) to TRBJ1-2, with D perhaps TRBD1 (6 bases). The V gene lost 4 bases and the J gene lost 4 bases, with 16 bases spanning the gap. The CDR3 is 15 residues long. CDR1 LGHDT and CDR2 YNNKEL come from the germline V gene (reference sequence).

This chain connects TRBV28 to TRBJ2-5; tentatively, D is TRBD2 (5 bases). The CDR3 is 14 residues long. Looked up from germline, CDR1 is MDHEN and CDR2 is SYDVKM. The ends were cut back, 5 bases at V and 6 bases at J, with 16 bases in the middle. CDR3 region: CASSPREMGKTQYF. The DNA for the CDR3 is TGTGCCAGCAGTCCGAGGGAGATGGGGAAGACCCAGTACTTC.